These 32 T cell receptor beta chains were all obtained from the same sample, sequenced in a study of T cell responses to AZD1222 COVID-19 vaccine. Sequencing used immunoSEQ multiplex PCR; TCRdb keeps in-frame clones, though not all of them. The sample carries about 110,000 clones, 80% to 95% recorded once. The input for sequencing was peripheral blood, taken on day 0 of AZD1222 vaccination. These TCRs come from an adult in good health.

The J gene is TRBJ1-1, the V gene TRBV7-2; D gene ambiguous. Per the germline V gene, CDR1 is SGHTA and CDR2 is FQGNSA. V gave up 1 base and J gave up 11 bases, with 17 bases separating them. The CDR3 has 14 amino acids. CDR3 in amino acids: CASSLDPSPTGAFF. The CDR3 coding sequence is TGTGCCAGCAGCTTAGACCCGTCACCGACGGGGGCTTTCTTT.

The chain couples TRBV5-1 to TRBJ2-1; 8 bases agree with TRBD2. V dropped 4 bases and J dropped 0; count of bases not matched to a gene: 6. CDR1 and CDR2 from the germline V gene are SGHRS and YFSETQ. CDR3 length equals 16 residues. The CDR3 region is CASSPTSGSSYNEQFF. CDR3 nucleotides: TGCGCCAGCAGCCCGACAAGCGGGAGCTCCTACAATGAGCAGTTCTTC. Full variable domain (outside the CDR3, taken from reference TRBV5-1 and TRBJ2-1): KAGVTQTPRYLIKTRGQQVTLSCSPISGHRSVSWYQQTPGQGLQFLFEYFSETQRNKGNFPGRFSGRQFSNSRSEMNVSTLELGDSALYLCASSPTSGSSYNEQFFGPGTRLTVL.

The V call is TRBV4-3, the J call TRBJ2-3; TRBD2 agrees at 10 bases. CDR1 and CDR2 from the germline V gene are LGHNA and YSLEER. This CDR3 is 18 amino acids long. V lost 6 bases to trimming and J lost 7 bases; unmatched junction nucleotides: 19. CDR3 coding DNA: TGCGCCAGCAGACGTACTACCGGCGGACTAGCGGCACCTAATACGCAGTATTTT. This sequence encodes CASRRTTGGLAAPNTQYF.

V and J are TRBV4-3 and TRBJ1-5; 8 bases are a match to TRBD1. The CDR3 consists of 15 residues. J was trimmed by 5 bases and V by 3 bases; bases with no gene match: 6. Germline CDR1 LGHNA, CDR2 YSLEER. The CDR3: CASSHDRGTYQPQHF. The CDR3 bases are TGCGCCAGCAGCCATGACAGGGGAACCTATCAGCCCCAGCATTTT.

This chain connects TRBV6-4 to TRBJ1-3; no reliable D call. CDR1 is MRHNA, CDR2 SNTAGT, per germline. The length of the CDR3 is 15 residues. The V and J ends lost 2 bases and 4 bases respectively, with 12 bases between them. This chain's CDR3 is CASSDQAGAGNTIYF. The CDR3, as DNA: TGTGCCAGCAGTGACCAGGCAGGCGCGGGAAACACCATATATTTT.

This clone was observed a single time. The chain joins TRBV7-8 to TRBJ1-5, with D possibly matching TRBD1 (5 bases). The CDR3 is 13 amino acids. Germline V gene data show CDR1 as SGHVS and CDR2 as FQNEAQ. Trimming stripped 2 bases from V and 6 bases from J, with 8 bases between. The CDR3 DNA sequence: TGTGCCAGCAGCTTACAGGGAGGTCAGCCCCAGCATTTT. It specifies CASSLQGGQPQHF.

The V call is TRBV28, the J call TRBJ2-7, with 9 bases identical to TRBD1. The CDR3 has 12 residues. With V trimmed by 10 bases and J by 2 bases, 3 bases remained unmatched. Germline V gene sequence: CDR1 MDHEN, CDR2 SYDVKM. Written as DNA, the CDR3 is TGTGCCACCGGGACAGGGACCTACGAGCAGTACTTC. This codes for CATGTGTYEQYF. Full variable domain (outside the CDR3, taken from reference TRBV28 and TRBJ2-7): DVKVTQSSRYLVKRTGEKVFLECVQDMDHENMFWYRQDPGLGLRLIYFSYDVKMKEKGDIPEGYSVSREKKERFSLILESASTNQTSMYLCATGTGTYEQYFGPGTRLTVT.

This clone came up a few times. The V and J genes are TRBV9 and TRBJ2-7, with 9 bases that match TRBD1. The CDR3 totals 18 residues. V lost 0 bases to trimming and J lost 0 bases; unmatched junction nucleotides: 10. Germline V gene sequence: CDR1 SGDLS, CDR2 YYNGEE. CDR3 amino acids: CASSVAPGRDRVSYEQYF. The CDR3 DNA is TGTGCCAGCAGCGTAGCTCCGGGTCGGGACAGGGTCTCCTACGAGCAGTACTTC.

The chain couples TRBV7-9 to TRBJ1-5; TRBD1 is a possible D gene (5 bases). The CDR3 covers 15 residues. Trimming removed 3 bases from V and 1 base from J, with 10 bases in between. CDR1 is SEHNR and CDR2 is FQNEAQ in the germline V gene (reference sequence). CDR3: CASSFSGGSNQPQHF. CDR3 DNA: TGTGCCAGCAGCTTCTCGGGGGGGAGCAATCAGCCCCAGCATTTT.

This clone was detected only once. The chain links TRBV7-2 to TRBJ2-2; D may be TRBD1 or TRBD2 (5 bases each). The CDR3 extends over 16 amino acids. Germline V gene lookup returns CDR1 SGHTA and CDR2 FQGNSA. V dropped 5 bases and J dropped 0 bases, with 13 bases sitting between them. CDR3 region: CASSPPRGANTGELFF. CDR3 DNA: TGTGCCAGCAGCCCGCCCCGGGGCGCGAACACCGGGGAGCTGTTTTTT.

The chain employs TRBV11-3 and TRBJ2-2; 8 nucleotides match TRBD2. Germline V gene data show CDR1 as SGHNT and CDR2 as YENEEA. The J segment lost 3 bases and the V segment lost 5 bases, leaving 5 bases of the junction unmatched. The CDR3 is made up of 15 amino acids. This CDR3 is CASSPRGAHTGELFF. CDR3 DNA sequence: TGTGCCAGCAGCCCGCGGGGGGCCCACACCGGGGAGCTGTTTTTT.

This sequence joins TRBV7-3 and TRBJ2-5; TRBD1 might be the D (5 bases). The CDR3 loop spans 14 amino acids. Trimming removed 0 bases at V and 3 bases at J, with 8 bases between. The germline V gene encodes CDR1 SGHTA and CDR2 FQGTGA. CDR3 sequence (DNA): TGTGCCAGCAGCTTAACGGACAAGGAAGAGACCCAGTACTTC. Translating gives CASSLTDKEETQYF. The whole variable domain, filled in from reference TRBV7-3 and TRBJ2-5, reads GAGVSQTPSNKVTEKGKYVELRCDPISGHTALYWYRQSLGQGPEFLIYFQGTGAADDSGLPNDRFFAVRPEGSVSTLKIQRTERGDSAVYLCASSLTDKEETQYFGPGTRLLVL.

The chain has TRBV6-4 and TRBJ1-6; TRBD1 aligns across 9 bases. This CDR3 contains 15 residues. Germline CDR1 reads MRHNA; CDR2 reads SNTAGT. After removal of 3 bases from V and 7 bases from J, the junction contained 4 bases not matched to a gene. The CDR3, as DNA: TGTGCCAGCAGTGAGAAGGGGACAGGGAATTCACCCCTCCACTTT. Its translation is CASSEKGTGNSPLHF.

The CDR3 loop is CAWARDGGDEQYF. In nucleotides, the CDR3 is TGTGCCTGGGCCAGGGATGGGGGAGACGAGCAGTACTTC. The V call is TRBV30, the J call TRBJ2-7; D tentatively fits TRBD1 or TRBD2 (5 bases each). Trimming took 5 bases from V and 5 from J, leaving 16 bases between them. The CDR3 has 13 residues. Germline CDR1 and CDR2: GTSNPN and SVGIG (reference sequence).

This clone came up once. The rearrangement links TRBV28 to TRBJ1-5, with 7 nucleotides matching TRBD1. The CDR3 spans 16 residues. Germline V gene lookup returns CDR1 MDHEN and CDR2 SYDVKM. With 7 bases clipped from V and 5 bases from J, the junction kept 14 bases outside the gene matches. CDR3 sequence: CASTTSTRGLYQPQHF. The CDR3 nucleotides read TGTGCCAGCACCACCTCGACTAGGGGGCTCTATCAGCCCCAGCATTTT. Complete variable domain (other parts from reference TRBV28 and TRBJ1-5): DVKVTQSSRYLVKRTGEKVFLECVQDMDHENMFWYRQDPGLGLRLIYFSYDVKMKEKGDIPEGYSVSREKKERFSLILESASTNQTSMYLCASTTSTRGLYQPQHFGDGTRLSIL.

The chain carries TRBV28 and TRBJ1-4; D call uncertain. The CDR3 loop spans 15 amino acids. In germline, CDR1 is MDHEN, CDR2 SYDVKM. V lost 5 bases, J lost 5 bases, and 15 bases lay in between. CDR3 sequence (DNA): TGTGCCAGCAGTGCCCCGGGGAGCTTAAATGAAAAACTGTTTTTT. Protein product: CASSAPGSLNEKLFF.

The V and J genes are TRBV27 and TRBJ1-1; D call uncertain. The V gene lost 8 bases and the J gene lost 5 bases, with 12 bases spanning the gap. Germline CDR1 reads MNHEY; CDR2 reads SMNVEV (reference sequence). This CDR3 region has 12 residues. CDR3 sequence reads: CASWEQGTEAFF. The CDR3 region has the DNA TGTGCCAGCTGGGAACAAGGGACTGAAGCTTTCTTT.

On this clone itself: The same CDR3 also results from other DNA sequences found in this sample. This chain connects TRBV18 to TRBJ2-3; a weak D match, TRBD1 (5 bases). Germline V gene sequence: CDR1 KGHSH, CDR2 LQKENI. This CDR3 has 14 amino acids. V shed 3 bases and J shed 0 bases, with 7 bases lying between them. The CDR3 loop reads CASSPTDSTDTQYF. DNA of the CDR3: TGTGCCAGCTCACCGACAGATAGCACAGATACGCAGTATTTT.

The gene calls are TRBV3-1 (or the pseudogene TRBV3-2) and TRBJ1-3; D gene ambiguous. This CDR3 has 15 residues. CDR1 is LGHDT and CDR2 is YNNKEL in the germline V gene (reference sequence). V was trimmed by 4 bases and J by 4 bases, leaving 14 bases between them. DNA of the CDR3: TGTGCCAGCAGCCCGGAGGTCACTGGCGGAAACACCATATATTTT. Protein: CASSPEVTGGNTIYF.

The chain links TRBV9 to TRBJ1-1; TRBD1 aligns across 7 bases. The CDR3 sequence is 15 residues long. V lost 3 bases, J lost 4 bases, and 9 bases stayed unmatched. Looked up from germline, CDR1 is SGDLS and CDR2 is YYNGEE. In nucleotides, the CDR3 is TGTGCCAGCAGCGGAGACTACAGGGGAGGCACTGAAGCTTTCTTT. Its protein product is CASSGDYRGGTEAFF.

The chain uses TRBV10-3 and TRBJ2-2, with 11 bases fitting TRBD2. Germline V gives CDR1 ENHRY, CDR2 SYGVKD. V shed 3 bases, J shed 0 bases, and the junction held 12 bases outside the gene matches. The length of the CDR3 is 20 residues. This CDR3 reads CAISDPWGLAEIANTGELFF. CDR3 DNA: TGTGCCATCAGTGACCCTTGGGGACTAGCGGAAATCGCGAACACCGGGGAGCTGTTTTTT.

This chain joins TRBV18 and TRBJ1-2; D not certain. CDR3 length: 12 residues. The V end was cut by 3 bases, the J end by 3 bases, with 5 bases between. Germline V gene sequence: CDR1 KGHSH, CDR2 LQKENI. The CDR3 sequence is CASSPQDYGYTF. The CDR3 nucleotides are TGTGCCAGCTCACCCCAGGACTATGGCTACACCTTC.

The rearrangement joins TRBV3-1 (or the pseudogene TRBV3-2) to TRBJ2-5; TRBD2 aligns across 9 bases. Germline CDR1 reads LGHDT; CDR2 reads YNNKEL (reference sequence). The CDR3 loop spans 14 amino acids. The ends lost 4 bases at V and 5 bases at J; junction bases unmatched: 5. CDR3 nucleotides: TGTGCCAGCAGCCTTAGCGGGGGAAAGGAGACCCAGTACTTC. It codes for CASSLSGGKETQYF.

This chain links TRBV4-2 with TRBJ2-1, with 8 nucleotides matching TRBD2. Germline lookup yields CDR1 LGHNA and CDR2 YNFKEQ. The ends lost 2 bases at V and 6 bases at J; junction bases unmatched: 6. The CDR3 sequence is 15 residues long. This CDR3 reads CASSQSTSGLNEQFF. The CDR3, as DNA: TGTGCCAGCAGCCAAAGCACTAGCGGCCTCAATGAGCAGTTCTTC.

The sample holds a few counts of this clone. V is TRBV6-2 or TRBV6-3 and J is TRBJ1-2; D not certain. Germline V lookup: CDR1 MNHEY, CDR2 SVGEGT. V was cut by 1 base and J by 2 bases, with 5 bases left in between. The CDR3 consists of 13 residues. Written as DNA, the CDR3 is TGTGCCAGCAGTTACTTGGACAACTATGGCTACACCTTC. Translation gives CASSYLDNYGYTF.

The rearrangement joins TRBV4-3 to TRBJ2-3; 7 bases are a match to TRBD1. Per germline, CDR1 LGHNA and CDR2 YSLEER. CDR3 size: 16 residues. Losses at the gene ends were 0 bases for V and 3 bases for J; bases not matched to a gene: 6. The CDR3 bases are TGCGCCAGCAGCCAAGAACACGCCAGGGGGACAGATACGCAGTATTTT. It encodes CASSQEHARGTDTQYF.

The chain joins TRBV15 to TRBJ2-7; perhaps TRBD2 as D (5 bases). The germline gives CDR1 LNHNV, CDR2 YYDKDF (reference sequence). V lost 3 bases and J 2 bases, leaving 11 bases between the germline ends. The CDR3 is made up of 14 amino acids. The CDR3 loop is CATSSLASTYEQYF. In nucleotides, the CDR3 is TGTGCCACCAGCAGTTTAGCGTCAACCTACGAGCAGTACTTC.

J is TRBJ2-3 and V is TRBV29-1; D ambiguous. V was clipped by 4 bases and J by 0 bases, with 8 bases between them. The CDR3 contains 13 residues. CDR1 is SQVTM, CDR2 ANQGSEA, per germline. The CDR3 here is CSVVYYSTDTQYF. CDR3 DNA: TGCAGCGTTGTCTACTATAGCACAGATACGCAGTATTTT.

The chain uses TRBV4-2 and TRBJ1-6; D not certain. CDR3 size: 16 residues. Germline loops: CDR1 LGHNA, CDR2 YNFKEQ. V was pared by 0 bases and J by 4 bases, with 10 bases between. This CDR3 is CASSQEWTSYNSPLHF. Written as DNA, the CDR3 is TGTGCCAGCAGCCAAGAATGGACCTCGTATAATTCACCCCTCCACTTT.

The chain combines TRBV3-1 (or the pseudogene TRBV3-2) with TRBJ2-1; 8 bases align to TRBD2. This CDR3 region has 15 residues. Germline V gene data show CDR1 as LGHDT and CDR2 as YNNKEL (reference sequence). J gave up 2 bases and V 7 bases, and 7 bases lay outside the gene matches. The CDR3 here is CASISTSGPYNEQFF. The CDR3, as DNA: TGTGCCAGCATCTCAACTAGCGGCCCCTACAATGAGCAGTTCTTC.

This chain connects TRBV19 to TRBJ1-1; 9 nucleotides agree with TRBD1. This CDR3 is 14 amino acids long. The germline gives CDR1 LNHDA, CDR2 SQIVND (reference sequence). V trimming: 6 bases; J trimming: 1 base; junction bases outside the gene matches: 3. The CDR3 spells CASSDRGGNTEAFF. The DNA for the CDR3 is TGTGCCAGTAGCGACAGGGGGGGGAACACTGAAGCTTTCTTT.

The V call is TRBV7-3, the J call TRBJ1-2; weak D call: TRBD1 (5 bases). The germline V and J ends were trimmed by 0 bases and 8 bases, with 10 bases remaining between them. The CDR3 has 13 residues. CDR1 and CDR2 (germline): SGHTA, FQGTGA. CDR3 bases: TGTGCCAGCAGCTTAACTGGAGGGGAAGGCTACACCTTC. Protein: CASSLTGGEGYTF. The full variable domain, completed using reference TRBV7-3 and TRBJ1-2, is GAGVSQTPSNKVTEKGKYVELRCDPISGHTALYWYRQSLGQGPEFLIYFQGTGAADDSGLPNDRFFAVRPEGSVSTLKIQRTERGDSAVYLCASSLTGGEGYTFGSGTRLTVV.